These 5 T cell receptor beta chains were all obtained from the same sample, sequenced in a study of control samples from healthy donors and cancer patients (dated by TCRdb to between 2020 and 2021). Preparation of the library involved the immunoSEQ multiplex PCR assay. As stored in TCRdb, this immuneACCESS dataset retains in-frame rearrangements with V and J assigned. A fraction of the clones does not appear; measured against another copy, unresolved V genes explain less than half of the discrepancy, and the remainder lacks a known reason. The sample table records some 100,000 clones; more than 85% of these occur just once. The ten largest clones capture 7.8% of the sample. Sequenced: blood. The source of these receptors is a man aged 25 to 40 in good health.

The chain employs TRBV6-5 and TRBJ1-5; the D is unclear. Germline-derived CDR1 and CDR2 are MNHEY and SVGAGI. The CDR3 contains 15 residues. Trimming took 6 bases from V and 0 from J, leaving 12 bases between them. In DNA form, the CDR3 reads TGTGCCAGCAGACGGACCGGGGATAGCAATCAGCCCCAGCATTTT. As protein: CASRRTGDSNQPQHF.

The chain is built from TRBV28 and TRBJ1-1; TRBD1 aligns across 7 bases. This CDR3 is built from 16 residues. V dropped 7 bases and J dropped 1; count of bases not matched to a gene: 12. The germline CDR1 and CDR2 sequences are MDHEN and SYDVKM. The CDR3 sequence is CASKIRHRGRNTEAFF. In nucleotides, the CDR3 is TGTGCCAGCAAAATAAGACACAGGGGAAGGAACACTGAAGCTTTCTTT.

The chain has TRBV6-5 and TRBJ2-2; D call uncertain. V lost 2 bases and J lost 1, with 5 bases in between. The CDR3 contains 14 residues. Looked up from germline, CDR1 is MNHEY and CDR2 is SVGAGI. CDR3 sequence (DNA): TGTGCCAGCAGTTACACGGGGAACACCGGGGAGCTGTTTTTT. As protein: CASSYTGNTGELFF.

V is TRBV13 and J is TRBJ2-5, with D perhaps matching TRBD1 (6 bases). In germline, CDR1 is PRHDT, CDR2 FYEKMQ (reference sequence). The CDR3 is 16 amino acids. V was trimmed by 4 bases and J by 5 bases, leaving 20 bases between them. In DNA form, the CDR3 reads TGTGCCAGCAGCTCTCAGGGGAAGGTGGATGTGGAGACCCAGTACTTC. This sequence encodes CASSSQGKVDVETQYF.

The J gene is TRBJ1-2, the V gene TRBV28; D uncertain. The CDR3 length is 12 residues. Germline CDR1 MDHEN, CDR2 SYDVKM. Between the trimmed V and J ends, which lost 3 bases and 4 bases, there was a span of 6 bases. This chain's CDR3 is CASSFASYGYTF. Written as DNA, the CDR3 is TGTGCCAGCAGTTTTGCCAGCTATGGCTACACCTTC.